This T cell receptor beta chain is from a study of blood T cell repertoires in COVID-19. For the study at large: Samples representing acute and convalescent COVID-19 were sourced from the United States, Italy and Spain. The cDNA or gDNA used as material had been derived from T cells, B-cell-depleted T cells, or PBMCs.

Trimming removed 6 bases at V and 4 bases at J, with 13 bases between. CDR1 and CDR2 (germline): SGHRS, YFSETQ. The CDR3 has 13 amino acids. As handled by the study authors: Estimation of nucleated cell counts relied on the amplification of reference gene primers. Produced via immunoSEQ multiplex PCR; TCRdb's table is partial and in-frame only. Clonal size and the V and J genes are those of that table, whereas D and trimming came from the DNA. Among 55,000 to 65,000 clones, about 85% were seen once, and the ten largest hold over 9%. Sequencing used peripheral blood. This receptor was taken from a human donor with acute or convalescent COVID-19. The donor label of this sample is uncertain. The gene calls are TRBV5-1 and TRBJ1-2; the D gene is possibly TRBD1 (5 bases). For the CDR3, the DNA is TGCGCCAGCAACCTAGGGGAGGGCTATGGCTACACCTTC. Its translation is CASNLGEGYGYTF.